What follows describes a single TCR beta chain. The data were obtained in a study of patients and donors after allogeneic stem cell transplantation. One entry per CDR3 protein results from TCRdb running MiXCR on the RT-PCR reads. The repertoire holds some 24,000 distinct CDR3 sequences, with approximately 43% as singletons. This CDR3 is 16 amino acids long. Germline V CDR1 and CDR2: MNHNY, SVGAGI (reference sequence). Deletions cut 7 bases from V and 4 bases from J, with 20 bases between. This rearrangement joins TRBV6-6 to TRBJ1-3; a possible D gene is TRBD1 (6 bases). The sequenced material came from blood, either unsorted or a sorted T cell fraction (not recorded which). The source of this sequence is a human donor who was either an allogeneic HSCT recipient or a stem cell or donor lymphocyte infusion donor (not recorded which). It is not recorded whose cells these are; they may come from a transplant donor. CDR3 residues: CASTQGGGSVGNTIYF. The CDR3 DNA sequence: TGTGCCAGCACCCAAGGGGGGGGGTCGGTCGGAAACACCATATATTTT.